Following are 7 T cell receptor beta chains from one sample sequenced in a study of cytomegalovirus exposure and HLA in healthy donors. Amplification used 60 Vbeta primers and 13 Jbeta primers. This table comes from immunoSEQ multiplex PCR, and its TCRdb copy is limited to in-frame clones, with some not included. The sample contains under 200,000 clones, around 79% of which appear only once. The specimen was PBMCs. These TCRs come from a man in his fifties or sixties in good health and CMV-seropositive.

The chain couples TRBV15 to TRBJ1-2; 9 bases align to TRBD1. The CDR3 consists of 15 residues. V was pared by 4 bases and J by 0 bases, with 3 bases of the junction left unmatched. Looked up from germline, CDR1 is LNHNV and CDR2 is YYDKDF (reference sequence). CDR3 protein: CATSIGTGTNYGYTF. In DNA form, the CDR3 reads TGTGCCACCAGCATAGGGACAGGGACTAACTATGGCTACACCTTC.

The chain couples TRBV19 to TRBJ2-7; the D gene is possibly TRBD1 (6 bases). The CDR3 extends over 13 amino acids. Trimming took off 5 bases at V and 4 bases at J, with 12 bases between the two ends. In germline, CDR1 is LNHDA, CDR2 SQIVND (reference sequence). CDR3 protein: CASSPGQRYEQYF. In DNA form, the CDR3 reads TGTGCCAGTAGTCCAGGACAGAGATACGAGCAGTACTTC. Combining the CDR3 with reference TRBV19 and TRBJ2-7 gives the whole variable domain DGGITQSPKYLFRKEGQNVTLSCEQNLNHDAMYWYRQDPGQGLRLIYYSQIVNDFQKGDIAEGYSVSREKKESFPLTVTSAQKNPTAFYLCASSPGQRYEQYFGPGTRLTVT.

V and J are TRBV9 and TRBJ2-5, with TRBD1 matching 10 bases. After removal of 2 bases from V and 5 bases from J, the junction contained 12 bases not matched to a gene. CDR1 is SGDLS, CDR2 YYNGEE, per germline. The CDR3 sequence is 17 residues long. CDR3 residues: CASSVRQGAGRGETQYF. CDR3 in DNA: TGTGCCAGCAGCGTGCGACAGGGGGCAGGTCGAGGGGAGACCCAGTACTTC.

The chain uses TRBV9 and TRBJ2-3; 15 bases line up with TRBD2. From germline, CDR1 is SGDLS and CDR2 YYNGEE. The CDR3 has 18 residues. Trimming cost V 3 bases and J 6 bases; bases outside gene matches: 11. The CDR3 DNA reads TGTGCCAGCAGCGCCGGCTGGACTAGCGGGGGGGCATCGGATACGCAGTATTTT. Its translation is CASSAGWTSGGASDTQYF.

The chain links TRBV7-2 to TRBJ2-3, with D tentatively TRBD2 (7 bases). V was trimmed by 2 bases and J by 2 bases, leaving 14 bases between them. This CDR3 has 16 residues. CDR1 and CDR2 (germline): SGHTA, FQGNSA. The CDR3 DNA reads TGTGCCAGCAGCTTATATCCGGGGGGCAACACAGATACGCAGTATTTT. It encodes CASSLYPGGNTDTQYF.

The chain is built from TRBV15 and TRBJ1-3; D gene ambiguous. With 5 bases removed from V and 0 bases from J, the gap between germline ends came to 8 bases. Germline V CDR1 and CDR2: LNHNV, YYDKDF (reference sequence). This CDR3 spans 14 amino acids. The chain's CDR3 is CATSAEASGNTIYF. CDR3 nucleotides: TGTGCCACCAGCGCCGAGGCCTCTGGAAACACCATATATTTT. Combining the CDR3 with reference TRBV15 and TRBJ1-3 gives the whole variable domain DAMVIQNPRYQVTQFGKPVTLSCSQTLNHNVMYWYQQKSSQAPKLLFHYYDKDFNNEADTPDNFQSRRPNTSFCFLDIRSPGLGDTAMYLCATSAEASGNTIYFGEGSWLTVV.

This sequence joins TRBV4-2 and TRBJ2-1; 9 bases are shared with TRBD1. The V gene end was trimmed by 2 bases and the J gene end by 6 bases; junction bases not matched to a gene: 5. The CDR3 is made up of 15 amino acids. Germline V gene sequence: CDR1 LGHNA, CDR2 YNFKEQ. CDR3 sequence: CASSQRQGDFNEQFF. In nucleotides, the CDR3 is TGTGCCAGCAGCCAAAGACAGGGGGACTTCAATGAGCAGTTCTTC.